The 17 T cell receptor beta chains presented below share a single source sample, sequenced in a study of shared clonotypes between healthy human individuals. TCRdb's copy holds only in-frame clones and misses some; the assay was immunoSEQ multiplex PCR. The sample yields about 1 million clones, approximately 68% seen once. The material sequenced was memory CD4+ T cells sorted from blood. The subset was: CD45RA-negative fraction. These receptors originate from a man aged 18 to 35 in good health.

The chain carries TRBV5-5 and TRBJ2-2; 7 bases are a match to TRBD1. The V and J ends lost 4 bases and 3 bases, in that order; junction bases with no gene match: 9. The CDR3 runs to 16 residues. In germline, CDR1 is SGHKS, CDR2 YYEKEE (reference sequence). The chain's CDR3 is CASSKGQWSYTGELFF. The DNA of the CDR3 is TGTGCCAGCAGCAAGGGACAGTGGTCGTACACCGGGGAGCTGTTTTTT.

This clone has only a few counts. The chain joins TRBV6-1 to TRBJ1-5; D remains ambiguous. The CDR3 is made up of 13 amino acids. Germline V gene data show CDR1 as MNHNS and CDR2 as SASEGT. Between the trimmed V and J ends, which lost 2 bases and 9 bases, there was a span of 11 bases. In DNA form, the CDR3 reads TGTGCCAGCAGTGAAACAGACACAAGGCCCCAGCATTTT. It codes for CASSETDTRPQHF.

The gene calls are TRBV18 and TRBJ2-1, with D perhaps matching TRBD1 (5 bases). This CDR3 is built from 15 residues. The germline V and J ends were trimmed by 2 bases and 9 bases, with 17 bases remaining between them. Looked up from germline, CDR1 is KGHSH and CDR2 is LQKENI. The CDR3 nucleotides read TGTGCCAGCTCACCATTAGGGGCCAAGGCGAGTGAGCAGTTCTTC. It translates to CASSPLGAKASEQFF.

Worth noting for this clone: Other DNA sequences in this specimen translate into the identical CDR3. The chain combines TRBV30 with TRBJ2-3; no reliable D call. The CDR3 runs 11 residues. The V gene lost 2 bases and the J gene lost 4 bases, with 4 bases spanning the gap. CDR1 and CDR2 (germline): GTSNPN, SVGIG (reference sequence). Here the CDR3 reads CAWSSPDTQYF. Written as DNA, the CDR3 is TGTGCCTGGAGTTCACCAGATACGCAGTATTTT.

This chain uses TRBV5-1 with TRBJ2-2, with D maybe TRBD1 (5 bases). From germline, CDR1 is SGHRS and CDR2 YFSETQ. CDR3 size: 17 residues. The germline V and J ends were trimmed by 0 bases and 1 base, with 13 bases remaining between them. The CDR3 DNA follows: TGCGCCAGCAGCTTGGTTTCGTGGGGCCAGAACACCGGGGAGCTGTTTTTT. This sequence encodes CASSLVSWGQNTGELFF. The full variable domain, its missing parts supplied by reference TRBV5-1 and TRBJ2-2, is KAGVTQTPRYLIKTRGQQVTLSCSPISGHRSVSWYQQTPGQGLQFLFEYFSETQRNKGNFPGRFSGRQFSNSRSEMNVSTLELGDSALYLCASSLVSWGQNTGELFFGEGSRLTVL.

The CDR3 nucleotides are TGCGCCAGCAGTGGGGACCTCTTTCAAGAGACCCAGTACTTC. Translating gives CASSGDLFQETQYF. This chain joins TRBV5-1 and TRBJ2-5, with D perhaps given as TRBD1 or TRBD2 (5 bases each). Per the germline V gene, CDR1 is SGHRS and CDR2 is YFSETQ. Trimming stripped 5 bases from V and 2 bases from J, with 13 bases between. This CDR3 has 14 residues.

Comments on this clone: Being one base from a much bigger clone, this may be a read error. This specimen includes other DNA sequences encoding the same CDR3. The CDR3 region has the DNA TGTGCCAGTTCCCCAGGGACACCCTTTTCTAACTATGGCTACACTTTC. Translation: CASSPGTPFSNYGYTF. This rearrangement joins TRBV19 to TRBJ1-2; TRBD1 is a possible D gene (6 bases). CDR1 and CDR2 (germline): LNHDA, SQIVND (reference sequence). The CDR3 sequence is 16 residues long.

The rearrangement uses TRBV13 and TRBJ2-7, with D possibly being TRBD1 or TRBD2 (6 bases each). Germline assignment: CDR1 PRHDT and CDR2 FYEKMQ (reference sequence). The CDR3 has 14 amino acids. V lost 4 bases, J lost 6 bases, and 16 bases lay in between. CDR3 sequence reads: CASSSRGGLGEQYF. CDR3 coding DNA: TGTGCCAGCAGCTCGCGTGGGGGGCTAGGCGAGCAGTACTTC.

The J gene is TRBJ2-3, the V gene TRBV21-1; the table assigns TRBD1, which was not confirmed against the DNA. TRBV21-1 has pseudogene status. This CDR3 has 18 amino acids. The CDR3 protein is CASSKGCPGQRTTDTQYF. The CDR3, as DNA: TGTGCCAGCAGCAAAGGTTGTCCGGGACAGCGGACCACAGATACGCAGTATTTT.

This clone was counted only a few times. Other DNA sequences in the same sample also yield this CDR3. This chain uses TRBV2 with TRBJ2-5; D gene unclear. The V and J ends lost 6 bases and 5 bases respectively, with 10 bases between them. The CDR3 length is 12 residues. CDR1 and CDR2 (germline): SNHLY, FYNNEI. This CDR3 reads CASRLAGETQYF. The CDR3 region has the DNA TGTGCCAGCAGGTTAGCCGGGGAGACCCAGTACTTC.

The CDR3 sequence is CASSLGTGLTYEQYF. Here the CDR3 DNA reads TGCGCCAGCAGCTTGGGGACAGGGTTGACCTACGAGCAGTACTTC. J is TRBJ2-7 and V is TRBV5-1; 8 bases are a match to TRBD1. V dropped 0 bases and J dropped 2; count of bases not matched to a gene: 4. The CDR3 consists of 15 residues. The germline V gene has CDR1 SGHRS and CDR2 YFSETQ. The complete variable domain, with remaining parts taken from reference TRBV5-1 and TRBJ2-7, reads KAGVTQTPRYLIKTRGQQVTLSCSPISGHRSVSWYQQTPGQGLQFLFEYFSETQRNKGNFPGRFSGRQFSNSRSEMNVSTLELGDSALYLCASSLGTGLTYEQYFGPGTRLTVT.

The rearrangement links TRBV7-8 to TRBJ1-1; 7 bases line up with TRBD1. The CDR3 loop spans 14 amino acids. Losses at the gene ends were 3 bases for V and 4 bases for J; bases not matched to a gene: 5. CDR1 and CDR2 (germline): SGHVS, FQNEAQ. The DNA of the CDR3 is TGTGCCAGCAGCTTCACAGGGGACTCCACTGAAGCTTTCTTT. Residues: CASSFTGDSTEAFF. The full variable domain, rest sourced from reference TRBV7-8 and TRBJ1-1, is GAGVSQSPRYKVAKRGQDVALRCDPISGHVSLFWYQQALGQGPEFLTYFQNEAQLDKSGLPSDRFFAERPEGSVSTLKIQRTQQEDSAVYLCASSFTGDSTEAFFGQGTRLTVV.

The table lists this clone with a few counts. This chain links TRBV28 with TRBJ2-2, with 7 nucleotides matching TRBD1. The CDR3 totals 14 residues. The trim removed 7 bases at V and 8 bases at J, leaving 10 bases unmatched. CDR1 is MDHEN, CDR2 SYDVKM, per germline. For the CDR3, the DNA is TGTGCCAGCATCGAGGGGACAGCGTTTGGGGAGCTGTTTTTT. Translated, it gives CASIEGTAFGELFF.

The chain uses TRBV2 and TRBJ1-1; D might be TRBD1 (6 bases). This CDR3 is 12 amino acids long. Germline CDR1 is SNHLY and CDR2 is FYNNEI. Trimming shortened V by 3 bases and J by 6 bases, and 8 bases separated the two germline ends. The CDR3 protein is CASSEGQAEAFF. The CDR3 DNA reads TGTGCCAGCAGTGAGGGACAAGCTGAAGCTTTCTTT.

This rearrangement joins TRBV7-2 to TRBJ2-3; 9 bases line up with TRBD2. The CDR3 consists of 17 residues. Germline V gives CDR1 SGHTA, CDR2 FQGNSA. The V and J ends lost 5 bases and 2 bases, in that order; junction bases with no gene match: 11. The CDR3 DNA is TGTGCCAGCAGCCCCCCCTGGCGGGGGGGAGTCACAGATACGCAGTATTTT. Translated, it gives CASSPPWRGGVTDTQYF. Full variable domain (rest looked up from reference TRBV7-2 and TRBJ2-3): GAGVSQSPSNKVTEKGKDVELRCDPISGHTALYWYRQSLGQGLEFLIYFQGNSAPDKSGLPSDRFSAERTGGSVSTLTIQRTQQEDSAVYLCASSPPWRGGVTDTQYFGPGTRLTVL.

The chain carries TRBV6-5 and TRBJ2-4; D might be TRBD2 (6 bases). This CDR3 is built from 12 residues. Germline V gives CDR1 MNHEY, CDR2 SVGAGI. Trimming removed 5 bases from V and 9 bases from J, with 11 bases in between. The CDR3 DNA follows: TGTGCCAGCAGTCCCCAGGAGGGCATTCAGTACTTC. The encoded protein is CASSPQEGIQYF.

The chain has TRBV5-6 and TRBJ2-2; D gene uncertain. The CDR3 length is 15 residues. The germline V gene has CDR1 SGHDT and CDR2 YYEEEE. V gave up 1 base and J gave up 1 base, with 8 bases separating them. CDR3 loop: CASSLLSGNTGELFF. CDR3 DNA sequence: TGTGCCAGCAGCTTGCTCTCAGGGAACACCGGGGAGCTGTTTTTT.